This note documents a single T cell receptor beta chain sequence. What it recognizes is unknown. The data were obtained in a study of Ad26.COV2.S vaccination and SARS-CoV-2 variants. At the level of the study: Doses of Ad26.COV2.S were injected into muscle once or twice, 56 days apart. General study points: The TCR breadth and depth analyses may have produced an underestimate of total T cell responses. Placebo recipients showed lower spike-specific TCR breadth than vaccinees.

Treatment in this sample: roughly 20 received Ad26.COV2.S at low or high dose, single or two shots; roughly five received placebo; per-sample allocation not given. Day 63 after the first vaccine or placebo injection was the time point for sampling. Donor was an adult aged 18-55 years in Boston. Produced via immunoSEQ multiplex PCR; TCRdb's table is partial and in-frame only. Of roughly 410,000 clones listed, 83% are singletons. The J segment lost 8 bases and the V segment lost 5 bases, leaving 10 bases of the junction unmatched. Germline V gene lookup returns CDR1 MNHNS and CDR2 SASEGT. The CDR3 runs 15 residues.

The V and J genes are TRBV6-1 and TRBJ2-1, with 9 bases matching TRBD2. The clonotype originates from a person between 18 and 65 years old who received the Ad26.COV2.S COVID-19 vaccine or a placebo. The input for sequencing was peripheral blood, taken in a trial of Ad26.COV2.S vaccine versus placebo. Here the CDR3 DNA reads TGTGCCAGCAGTCCTCCCGGCGGGGGGGCCTATGAGCAGTTCTTC. Translating gives CASSPPGGGAYEQFF.